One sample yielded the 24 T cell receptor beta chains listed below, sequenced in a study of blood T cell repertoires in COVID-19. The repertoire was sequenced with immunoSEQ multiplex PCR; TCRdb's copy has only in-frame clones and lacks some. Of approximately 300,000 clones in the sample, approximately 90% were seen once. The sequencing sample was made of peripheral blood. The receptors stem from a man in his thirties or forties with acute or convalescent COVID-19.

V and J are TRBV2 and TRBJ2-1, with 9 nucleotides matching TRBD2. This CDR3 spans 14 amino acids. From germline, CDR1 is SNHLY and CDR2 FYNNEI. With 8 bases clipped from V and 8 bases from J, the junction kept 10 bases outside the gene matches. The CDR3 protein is CASLGLAGDHEQFF. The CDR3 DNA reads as TGTGCCAGCTTGGGATTAGCGGGAGACCATGAGCAGTTCTTC.

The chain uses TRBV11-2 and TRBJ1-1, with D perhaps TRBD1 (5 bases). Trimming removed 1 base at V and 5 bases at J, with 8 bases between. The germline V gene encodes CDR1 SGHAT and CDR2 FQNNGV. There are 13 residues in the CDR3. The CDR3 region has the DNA TGTGCCAGCAGCTTAGTTGGGGGGACTGAAGCTTTCTTT. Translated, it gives CASSLVGGTEAFF. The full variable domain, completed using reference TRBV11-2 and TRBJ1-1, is EAGVAQSPRYKIIEKRQSVAFWCNPISGHATLYWYQQILGQGPKLLIQFQNNGVVDDSQLPKDRFSAERLKGVDSTLKIQPAKLEDSAVYLCASSLVGGTEAFFGQGTRLTVV.

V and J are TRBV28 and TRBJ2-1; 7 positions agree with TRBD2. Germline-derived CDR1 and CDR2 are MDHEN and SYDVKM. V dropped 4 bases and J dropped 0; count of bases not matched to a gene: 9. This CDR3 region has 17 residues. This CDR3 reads CASSSSSSGGSYNEQFF. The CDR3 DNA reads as TGTGCCAGCAGTTCGTCCTCTAGCGGAGGCTCCTACAATGAGCAGTTCTTC.

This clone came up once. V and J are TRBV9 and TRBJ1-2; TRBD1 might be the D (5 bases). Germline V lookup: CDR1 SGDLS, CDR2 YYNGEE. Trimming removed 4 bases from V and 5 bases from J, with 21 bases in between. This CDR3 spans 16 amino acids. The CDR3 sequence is CASSPSGASFTYGYTF. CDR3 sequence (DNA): TGTGCCAGCAGCCCTAGTGGGGCAAGCTTTACATATGGCTACACCTTC.

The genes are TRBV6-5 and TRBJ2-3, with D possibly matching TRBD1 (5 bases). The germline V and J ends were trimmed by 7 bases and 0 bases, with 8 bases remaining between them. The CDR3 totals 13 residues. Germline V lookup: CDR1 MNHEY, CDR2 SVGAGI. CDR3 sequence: CASKGLSTDTQYF. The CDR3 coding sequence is TGTGCCAGCAAGGGGCTAAGCACAGATACGCAGTATTTT.

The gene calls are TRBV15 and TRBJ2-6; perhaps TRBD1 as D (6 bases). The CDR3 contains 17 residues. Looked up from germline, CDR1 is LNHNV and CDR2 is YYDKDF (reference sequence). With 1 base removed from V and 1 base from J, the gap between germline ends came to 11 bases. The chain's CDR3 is CATSRATTGSGANVLTF. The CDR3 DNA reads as TGTGCCACCAGCAGAGCCACGACAGGATCTGGGGCCAACGTCCTGACTTTC.

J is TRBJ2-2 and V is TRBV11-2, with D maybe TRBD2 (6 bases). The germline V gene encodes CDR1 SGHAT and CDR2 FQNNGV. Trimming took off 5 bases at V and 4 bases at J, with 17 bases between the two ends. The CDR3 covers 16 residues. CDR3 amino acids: CASSPPGGPGTGELFF. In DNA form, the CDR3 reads TGTGCCAGCAGCCCCCCTGGAGGGCCCGGCACCGGGGAGCTGTTTTTT.

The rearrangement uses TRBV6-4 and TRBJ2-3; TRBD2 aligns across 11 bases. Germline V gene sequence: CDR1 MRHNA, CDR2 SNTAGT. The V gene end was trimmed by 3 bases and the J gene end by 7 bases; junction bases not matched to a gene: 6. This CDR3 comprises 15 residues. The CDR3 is CASSENSGGEYTQYF. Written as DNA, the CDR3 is TGTGCCAGCAGTGAAAATAGCGGGGGGGAGTATACGCAGTATTTT.

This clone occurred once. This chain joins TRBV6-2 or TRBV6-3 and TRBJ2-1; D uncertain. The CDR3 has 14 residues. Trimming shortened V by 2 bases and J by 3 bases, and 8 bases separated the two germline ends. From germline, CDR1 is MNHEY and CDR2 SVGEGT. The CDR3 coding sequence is TGTGCCAGCAGTTACCCTCTGAGCTACAATGAGCAGTTCTTC. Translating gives CASSYPLSYNEQFF.

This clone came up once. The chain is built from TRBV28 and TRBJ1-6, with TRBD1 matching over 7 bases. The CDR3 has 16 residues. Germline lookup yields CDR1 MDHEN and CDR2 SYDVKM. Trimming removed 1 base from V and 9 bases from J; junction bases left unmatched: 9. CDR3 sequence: CASSLSPTGLSSPLHF. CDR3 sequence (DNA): TGTGCCAGCAGTTTATCACCGACAGGGCTTAGTTCACCCCTCCACTTT.

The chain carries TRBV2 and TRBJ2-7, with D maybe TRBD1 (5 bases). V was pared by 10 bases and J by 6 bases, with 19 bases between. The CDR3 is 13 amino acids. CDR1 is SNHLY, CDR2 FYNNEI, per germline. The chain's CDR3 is CAIRQFPYGEQYF. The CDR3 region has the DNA TGTGCCATCAGACAGTTCCCCTACGGCGAGCAGTACTTC.

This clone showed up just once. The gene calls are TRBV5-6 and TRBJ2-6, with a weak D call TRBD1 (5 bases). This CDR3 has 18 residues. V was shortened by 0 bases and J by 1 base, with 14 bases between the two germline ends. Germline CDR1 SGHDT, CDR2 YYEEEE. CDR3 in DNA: TGTGCCAGCAGCTTGGATAGACAGAGGAGATCTGGGGCCAACGTCCTGACTTTC. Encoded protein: CASSLDRQRRSGANVLTF.

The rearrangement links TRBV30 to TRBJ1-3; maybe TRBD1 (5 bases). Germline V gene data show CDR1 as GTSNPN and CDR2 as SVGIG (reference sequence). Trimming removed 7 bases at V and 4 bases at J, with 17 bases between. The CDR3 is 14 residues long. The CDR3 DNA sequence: TGTGCCTACCGACGAGACAGTACCGGAAACACCATATATTTT. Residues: CAYRRDSTGNTIYF.

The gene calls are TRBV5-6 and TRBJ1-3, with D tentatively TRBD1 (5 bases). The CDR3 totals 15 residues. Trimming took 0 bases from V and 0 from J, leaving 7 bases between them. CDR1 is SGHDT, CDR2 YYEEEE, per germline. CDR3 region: CASSLGQSSGNTIYF. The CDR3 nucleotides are TGTGCCAGCAGCTTGGGACAGTCCTCTGGAAACACCATATATTTT.

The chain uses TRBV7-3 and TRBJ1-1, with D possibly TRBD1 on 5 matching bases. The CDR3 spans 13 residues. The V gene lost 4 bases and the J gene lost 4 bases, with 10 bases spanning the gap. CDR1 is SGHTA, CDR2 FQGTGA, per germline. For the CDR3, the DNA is TGTGCCAGCAGCTCTCAAGGGGTCACTGAAGCTTTCTTT. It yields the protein CASSSQGVTEAFF.

The CDR3 coding sequence is TGTGCCAGCAGTGTGGCCAGGCAGGAGACCCAGTACTTC. This gives the protein CASSVARQETQYF. The rearrangement uses TRBV2 and TRBJ2-5, with D unclear. The CDR3 is made up of 13 amino acids. CDR1 and CDR2 (germline): SNHLY, FYNNEI. Trimming took 4 bases from V and 5 from J, leaving 11 bases between them.

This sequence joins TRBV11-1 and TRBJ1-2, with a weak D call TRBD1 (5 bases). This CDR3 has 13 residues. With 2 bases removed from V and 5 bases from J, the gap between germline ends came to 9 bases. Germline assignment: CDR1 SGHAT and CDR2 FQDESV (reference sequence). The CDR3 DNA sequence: TGTGCCAGCAGCTTAAGACGGGGGTATGGCTACACCTTC. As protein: CASSLRRGYGYTF.

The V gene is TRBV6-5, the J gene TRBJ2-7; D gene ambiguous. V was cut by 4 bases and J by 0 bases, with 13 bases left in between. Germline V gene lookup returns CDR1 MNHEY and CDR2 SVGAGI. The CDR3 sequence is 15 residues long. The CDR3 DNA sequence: TGTGCCAGCAGTTCTAACCTTTTACCCTCCTACGAGCAGTACTTC. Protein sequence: CASSSNLLPSYEQYF.

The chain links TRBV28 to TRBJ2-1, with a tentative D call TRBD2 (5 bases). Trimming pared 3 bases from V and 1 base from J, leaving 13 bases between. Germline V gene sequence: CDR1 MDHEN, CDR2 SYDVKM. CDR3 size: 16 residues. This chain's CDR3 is CASSLIWGESYNEQFF. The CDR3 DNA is TGTGCCAGCAGTTTGATTTGGGGAGAGTCCTACAATGAGCAGTTCTTC. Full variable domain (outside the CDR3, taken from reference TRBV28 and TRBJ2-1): DVKVTQSSRYLVKRTGEKVFLECVQDMDHENMFWYRQDPGLGLRLIYFSYDVKMKEKGDIPEGYSVSREKKERFSLILESASTNQTSMYLCASSLIWGESYNEQFFGPGTRLTVL.

The CDR3 coding sequence is TGTGCCAGTAGTATTGGTAGTCTAAATGAGCAGTTCTTC. As protein: CASSIGSLNEQFF. The V call is TRBV19, the J call TRBJ2-1; D ambiguous. The CDR3 runs 13 residues. The V gene's germline CDR1 is LNHDA and CDR2 SQIVND (reference sequence). Trimming removed 3 bases from V and 7 bases from J, with 10 bases in between.

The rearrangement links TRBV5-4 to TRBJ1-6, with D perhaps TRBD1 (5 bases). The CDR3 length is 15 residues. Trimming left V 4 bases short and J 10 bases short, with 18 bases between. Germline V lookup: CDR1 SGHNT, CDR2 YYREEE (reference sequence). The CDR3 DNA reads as TGTGCCAGCAGCACCCGGGACTACGGCGGGTCACCCCTCCACTTT. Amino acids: CASSTRDYGGSPLHF.

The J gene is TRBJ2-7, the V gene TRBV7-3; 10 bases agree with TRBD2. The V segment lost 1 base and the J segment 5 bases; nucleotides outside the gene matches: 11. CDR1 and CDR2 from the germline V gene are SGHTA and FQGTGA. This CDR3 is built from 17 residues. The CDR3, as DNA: TGTGCCAGCAGCTTAATGAGCGGGAGGGCCAGTGTGGACGAGCAGTACTTC. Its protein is CASSLMSGRASVDEQYF.

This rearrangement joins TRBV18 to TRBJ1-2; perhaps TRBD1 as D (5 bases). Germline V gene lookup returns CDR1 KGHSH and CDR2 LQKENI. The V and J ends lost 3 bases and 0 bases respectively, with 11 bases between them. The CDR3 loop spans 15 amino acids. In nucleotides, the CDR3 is TGTGCCAGCTCACCGGGGCAGGCGGCTAACTATGGCTACACCTTC. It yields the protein CASSPGQAANYGYTF. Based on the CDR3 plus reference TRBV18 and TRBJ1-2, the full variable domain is NAGVMQNPRHLVRRRGQEARLRCSPMKGHSHVYWYRQLPEEGLKFMVYLQKENIIDESGMPKERFSAEFPKEGPSILRIQQVVRGDSAAYFCASSPGQAANYGYTFGSGTRLTVV.

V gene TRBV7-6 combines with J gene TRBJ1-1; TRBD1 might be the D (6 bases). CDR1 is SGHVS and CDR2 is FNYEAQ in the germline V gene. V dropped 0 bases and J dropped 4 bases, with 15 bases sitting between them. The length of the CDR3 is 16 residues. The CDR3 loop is CASSLAGAGVATEAFF. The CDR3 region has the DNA TGTGCCAGCAGCTTAGCGGGGGCAGGGGTGGCCACTGAAGCTTTCTTT.